One T cell receptor beta chain is described in this entry. The data derive from a study of cytomegalovirus exposure and HLA in healthy donors. Study details: There were some 380 genotyped donors. Of these, 81% fell in the genetic ancestry cluster associated with self-reported Caucasian donors.

Amplification used 60 Vbeta primers and 13 Jbeta primers. Profiling relied on immunoSEQ multiplex PCR, and the TCRdb table lists in-frame clones only, not all of them. This table holds more than 150,000 clones, 70% to 80% found once. The CDR3 totals 15 residues. The V gene's germline CDR1 is MDHEN and CDR2 SYDVKM. Between the trimmed V and J ends, which lost 6 bases and 0 bases, there was a span of 9 bases. The chain is built from TRBV28 and TRBJ2-6; weak D call: TRBD2 (6 bases). Sequencing was performed on PBMCs. This receptor was identified in a girl aged 5-17 years in good health and CMV-seropositive. CDR3 loop: CASRPGSSGANVLTF. Written as DNA, the CDR3 is TGTGCCAGCAGGCCCGGGAGCTCTGGGGCCAACGTCCTGACTTTC.